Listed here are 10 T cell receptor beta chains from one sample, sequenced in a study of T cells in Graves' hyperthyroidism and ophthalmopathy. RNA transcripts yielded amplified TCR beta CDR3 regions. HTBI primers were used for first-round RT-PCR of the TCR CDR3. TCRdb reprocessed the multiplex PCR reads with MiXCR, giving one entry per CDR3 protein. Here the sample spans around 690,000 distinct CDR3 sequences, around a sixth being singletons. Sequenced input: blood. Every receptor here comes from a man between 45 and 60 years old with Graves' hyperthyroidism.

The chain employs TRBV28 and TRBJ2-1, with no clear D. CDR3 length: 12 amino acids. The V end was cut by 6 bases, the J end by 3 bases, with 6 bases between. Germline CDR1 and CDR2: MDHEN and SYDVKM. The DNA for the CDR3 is TGTGCCAGCAGGTCTCACTACAATGAGCAGTTCTTC. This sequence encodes CASRSHYNEQFF.

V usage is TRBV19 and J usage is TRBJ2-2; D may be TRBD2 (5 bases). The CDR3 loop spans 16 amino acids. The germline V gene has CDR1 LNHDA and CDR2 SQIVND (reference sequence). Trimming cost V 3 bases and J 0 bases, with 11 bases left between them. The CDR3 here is CASSIISGSNTGELFF. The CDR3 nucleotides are TGTGCCAGTAGTATTATCTCGGGATCGAACACCGGGGAGCTGTTTTTT.

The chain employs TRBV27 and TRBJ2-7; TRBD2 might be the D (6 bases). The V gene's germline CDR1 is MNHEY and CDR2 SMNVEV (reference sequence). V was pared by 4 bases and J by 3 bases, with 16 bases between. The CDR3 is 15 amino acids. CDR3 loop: CASSWGGTAYYEQYF. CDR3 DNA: TGTGCCAGCAGTTGGGGCGGGACCGCGTACTACGAGCAGTACTTC.

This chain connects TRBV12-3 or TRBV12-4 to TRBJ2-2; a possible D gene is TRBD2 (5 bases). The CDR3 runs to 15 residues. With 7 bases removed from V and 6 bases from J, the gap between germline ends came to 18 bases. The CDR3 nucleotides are TGTGCCAGCAACTCGAGGGAGACCTACGCCGGGGAGCTGTTTTTT. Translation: CASNSRETYAGELFF.

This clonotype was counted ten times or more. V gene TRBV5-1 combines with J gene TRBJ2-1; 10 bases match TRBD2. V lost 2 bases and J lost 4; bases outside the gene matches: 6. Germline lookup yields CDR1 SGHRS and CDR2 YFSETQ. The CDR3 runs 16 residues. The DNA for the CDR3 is TGCGCCAGCAGCTTCTGGCTAGCGGGGGCTTACAATGAGCAGTTCTTC. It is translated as CASSFWLAGAYNEQFF.

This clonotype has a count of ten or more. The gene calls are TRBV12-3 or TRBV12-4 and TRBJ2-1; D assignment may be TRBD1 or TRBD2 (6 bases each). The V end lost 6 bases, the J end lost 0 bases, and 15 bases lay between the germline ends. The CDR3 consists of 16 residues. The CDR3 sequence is CASRAGGPSSYNEQFF. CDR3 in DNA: TGTGCCAGCAGGGCTGGGGGGCCCAGCTCCTACAATGAGCAGTTCTTC.

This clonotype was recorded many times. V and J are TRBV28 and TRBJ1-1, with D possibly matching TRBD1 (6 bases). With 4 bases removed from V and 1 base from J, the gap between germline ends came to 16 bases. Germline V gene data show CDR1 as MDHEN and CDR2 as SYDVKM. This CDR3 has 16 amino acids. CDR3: CASSSTGQGGNTEAFF. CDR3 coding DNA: TGTGCCAGCAGTTCAACAGGGCAGGGCGGGAACACTGAAGCTTTCTTT.

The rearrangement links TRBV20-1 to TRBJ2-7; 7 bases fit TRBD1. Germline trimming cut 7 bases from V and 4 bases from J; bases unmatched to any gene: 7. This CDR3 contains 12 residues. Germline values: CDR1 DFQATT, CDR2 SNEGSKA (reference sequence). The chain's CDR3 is CSVVRGNYEQYF. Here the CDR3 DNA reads TGCAGTGTAGTCAGGGGGAATTACGAGCAGTACTTC.

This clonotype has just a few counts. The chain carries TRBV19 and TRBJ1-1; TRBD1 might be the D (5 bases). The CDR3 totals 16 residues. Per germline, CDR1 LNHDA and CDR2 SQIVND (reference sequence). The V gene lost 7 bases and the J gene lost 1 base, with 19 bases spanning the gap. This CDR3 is CASILRRGPANTEAFF. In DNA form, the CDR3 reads TGTGCCAGTATCCTTCGGAGGGGACCAGCGAACACTGAAGCTTTCTTT. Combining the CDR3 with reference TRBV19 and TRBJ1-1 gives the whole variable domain DGGITQSPKYLFRKEGQNVTLSCEQNLNHDAMYWYRQDPGQGLRLIYYSQIVNDFQKGDIAEGYSVSREKKESFPLTVTSAQKNPTAFYLCASILRRGPANTEAFFGQGTRLTVV.

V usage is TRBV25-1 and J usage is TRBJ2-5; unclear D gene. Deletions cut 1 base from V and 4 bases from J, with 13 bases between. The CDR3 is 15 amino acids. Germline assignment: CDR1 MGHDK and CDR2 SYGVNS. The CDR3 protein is CASSESGKASETQYF. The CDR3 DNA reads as TGTGCCAGCAGTGAATCGGGCAAAGCATCAGAGACCCAGTACTTC.